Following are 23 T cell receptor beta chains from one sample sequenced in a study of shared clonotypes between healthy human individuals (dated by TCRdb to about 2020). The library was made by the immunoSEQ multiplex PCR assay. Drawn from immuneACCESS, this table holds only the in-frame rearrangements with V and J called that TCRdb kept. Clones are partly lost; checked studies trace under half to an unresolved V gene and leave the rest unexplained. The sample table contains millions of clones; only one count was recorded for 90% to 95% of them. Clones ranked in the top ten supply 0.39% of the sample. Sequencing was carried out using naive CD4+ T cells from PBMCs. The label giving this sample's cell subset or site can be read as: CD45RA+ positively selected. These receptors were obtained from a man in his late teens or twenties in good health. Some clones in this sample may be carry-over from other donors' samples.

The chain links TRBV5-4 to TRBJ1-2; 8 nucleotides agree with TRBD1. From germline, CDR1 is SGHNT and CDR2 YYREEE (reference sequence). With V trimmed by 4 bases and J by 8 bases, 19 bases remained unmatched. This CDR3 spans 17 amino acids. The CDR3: CASSPGWTGRPTWGYTF. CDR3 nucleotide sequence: TGTGCCAGCAGCCCCGGTTGGACAGGGCGCCCCACTTGGGGCTACACCTTC.

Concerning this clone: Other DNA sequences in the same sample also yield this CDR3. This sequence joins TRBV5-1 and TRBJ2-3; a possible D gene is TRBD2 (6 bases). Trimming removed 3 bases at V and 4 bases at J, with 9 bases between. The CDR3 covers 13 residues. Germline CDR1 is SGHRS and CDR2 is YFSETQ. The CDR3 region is CASSSGSSDTQYF. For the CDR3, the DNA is TGCGCCAGCAGCTCCGGGAGCTCAGATACGCAGTATTTT.

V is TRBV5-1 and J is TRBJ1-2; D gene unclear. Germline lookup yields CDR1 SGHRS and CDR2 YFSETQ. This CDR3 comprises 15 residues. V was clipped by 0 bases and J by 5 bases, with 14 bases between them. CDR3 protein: CASSLDGEGAYGYTF. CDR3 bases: TGCGCCAGCAGCTTGGACGGAGAGGGTGCGTATGGCTACACCTTC.

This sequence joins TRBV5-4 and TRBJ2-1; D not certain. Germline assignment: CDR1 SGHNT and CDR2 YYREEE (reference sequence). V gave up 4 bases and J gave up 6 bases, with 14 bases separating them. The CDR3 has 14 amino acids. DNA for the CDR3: TGTGCCAGCAGCAATGAAAAAGCGCCCAATGAGCAGTTCTTC. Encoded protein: CASSNEKAPNEQFF. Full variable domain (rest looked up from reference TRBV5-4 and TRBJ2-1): ETGVTQSPTHLIKTRGQQVTLRCSSQSGHNTVSWYQQALGQGPQFIFQYYREEENGRGNFPPRFSGLQFPNYSSELNVNALELDDSALYLCASSNEKAPNEQFFGPGTRLTVL.

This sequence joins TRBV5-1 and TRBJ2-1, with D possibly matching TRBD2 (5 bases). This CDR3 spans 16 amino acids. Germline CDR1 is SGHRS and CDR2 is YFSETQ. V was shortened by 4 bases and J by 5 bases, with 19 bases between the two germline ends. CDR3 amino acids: CASSPQGGLRDNEQFF. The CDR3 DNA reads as TGCGCCAGCAGCCCCCAAGGCGGGCTTCGGGACAATGAGCAGTTCTTC.

The CDR3 nucleotides read TGTGCCACCAGCCCCAGAGTCCCGGGGAGCAATCAGCCCCAGCATTTT. Translating gives CATSPRVPGSNQPQHF. The gene calls are TRBV15 and TRBJ1-5; D is uncertain. CDR1 and CDR2 from the germline V gene are LNHNV and YYDKDF (reference sequence). Trimming took off 5 bases at V and 1 base at J, with 15 bases between the two ends. The CDR3 runs to 16 residues.

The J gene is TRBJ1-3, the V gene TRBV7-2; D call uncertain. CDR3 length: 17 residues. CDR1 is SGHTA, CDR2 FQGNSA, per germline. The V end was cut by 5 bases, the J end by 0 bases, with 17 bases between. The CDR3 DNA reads TGTGCCAGCAGCCCGGGCCCGGGTCTAACCTCTGGAAACACCATATATTTT. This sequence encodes CASSPGPGLTSGNTIYF.

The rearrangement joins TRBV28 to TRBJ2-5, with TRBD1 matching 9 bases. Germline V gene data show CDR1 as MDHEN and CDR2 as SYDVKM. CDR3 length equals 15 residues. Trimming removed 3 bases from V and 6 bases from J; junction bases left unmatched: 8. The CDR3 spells CASSFRTGGGQTQYF. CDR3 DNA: TGTGCCAGCAGTTTCCGCACAGGGGGCGGGCAGACCCAGTACTTC.

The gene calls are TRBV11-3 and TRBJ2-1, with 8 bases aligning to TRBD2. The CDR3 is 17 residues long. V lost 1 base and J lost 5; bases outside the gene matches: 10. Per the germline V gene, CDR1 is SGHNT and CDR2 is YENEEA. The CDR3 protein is CASSLGLAGPPNNEQFF. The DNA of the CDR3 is TGTGCCAGCAGCTTAGGCCTAGCGGGCCCCCCTAACAATGAGCAGTTCTTC.

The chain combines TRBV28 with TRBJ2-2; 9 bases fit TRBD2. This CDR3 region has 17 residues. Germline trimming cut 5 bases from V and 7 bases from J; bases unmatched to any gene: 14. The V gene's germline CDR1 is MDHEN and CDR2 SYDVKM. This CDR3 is CASSPPPGGRAFGELFF. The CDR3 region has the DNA TGTGCCAGCAGTCCCCCGCCGGGCGGGAGGGCCTTCGGGGAGCTGTTTTTT.

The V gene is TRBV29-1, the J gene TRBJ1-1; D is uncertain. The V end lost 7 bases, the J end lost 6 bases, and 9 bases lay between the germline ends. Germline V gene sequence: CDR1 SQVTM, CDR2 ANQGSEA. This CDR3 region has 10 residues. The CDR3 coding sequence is TGCAGCGCTGGATACGCTGAAGCTTTCTTT. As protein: CSAGYAEAFF.

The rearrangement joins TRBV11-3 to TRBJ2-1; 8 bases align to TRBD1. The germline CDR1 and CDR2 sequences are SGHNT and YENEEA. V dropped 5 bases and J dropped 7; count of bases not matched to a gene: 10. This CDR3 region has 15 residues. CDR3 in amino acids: CASSETGGPMNEQFF. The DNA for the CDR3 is TGTGCCAGCAGCGAAACAGGGGGACCCATGAATGAGCAGTTCTTC.

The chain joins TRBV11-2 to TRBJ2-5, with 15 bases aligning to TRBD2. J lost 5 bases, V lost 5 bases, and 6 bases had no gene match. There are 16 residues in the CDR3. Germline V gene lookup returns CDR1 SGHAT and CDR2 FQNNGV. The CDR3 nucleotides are TGTGCCAGCAGCCCCGGGGGGACTAGCGGGAGGGAGACCCAGTACTTC. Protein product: CASSPGGTSGRETQYF.

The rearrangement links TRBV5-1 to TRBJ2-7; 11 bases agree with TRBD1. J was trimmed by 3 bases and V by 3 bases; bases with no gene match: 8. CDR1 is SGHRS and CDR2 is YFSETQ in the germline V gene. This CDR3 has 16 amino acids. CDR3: CASSSTSGTGGYEQYF. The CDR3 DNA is TGCGCCAGCAGCTCAACTTCCGGGACAGGGGGCTACGAGCAGTACTTC.

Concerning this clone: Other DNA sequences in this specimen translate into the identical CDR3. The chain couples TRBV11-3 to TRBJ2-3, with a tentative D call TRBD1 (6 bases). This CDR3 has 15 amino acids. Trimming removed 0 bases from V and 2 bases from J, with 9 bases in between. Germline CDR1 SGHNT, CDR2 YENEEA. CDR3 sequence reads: CASSLDGQSTDTQYF. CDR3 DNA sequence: TGTGCCAGCAGCTTAGACGGACAGTCCACAGATACGCAGTATTTT. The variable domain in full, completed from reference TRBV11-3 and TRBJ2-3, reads EAGVVQSPRYKIIEKKQPVAFWCNPISGHNTLYWYLQNLGQGPELLIRYENEEAVDDSQLPKDRFSAERLKGVDSTLKIQPAELGDSAVYLCASSLDGQSTDTQYFGPGTRLTVL.

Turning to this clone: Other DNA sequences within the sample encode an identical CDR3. The CDR3 region has the DNA TGCGCCAGCAGCTTGGACAGGGAATCCTACGAGCAGTACTTC. This sequence encodes CASSLDRESYEQYF. V and J are TRBV5-1 and TRBJ2-7; weak D call: TRBD1 (6 bases). CDR3 length: 14 residues. Trimming pared 0 bases from V and 1 base from J, leaving 8 bases between. CDR1 and CDR2 (germline): SGHRS, YFSETQ.

CDR3 loop: CASSWTVPGEQYF. The CDR3 DNA reads TGTGCCAGCAGCTGGACGGTCCCTGGGGAGCAGTACTTC. V gene TRBV7-8 combines with J gene TRBJ2-7; D not certain. The CDR3 is 13 residues long. Germline V CDR1 and CDR2: SGHVS, FQNEAQ. V lost 4 bases and J 7 bases, leaving 14 bases between the germline ends.

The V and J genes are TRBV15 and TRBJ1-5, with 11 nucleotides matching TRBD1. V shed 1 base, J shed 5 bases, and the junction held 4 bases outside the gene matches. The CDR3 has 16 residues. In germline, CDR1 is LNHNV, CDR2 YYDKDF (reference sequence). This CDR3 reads CATSRGGTGGHQPQHF. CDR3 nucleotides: TGTGCCACCAGCAGAGGTGGGACAGGGGGTCATCAGCCCCAGCATTTT.

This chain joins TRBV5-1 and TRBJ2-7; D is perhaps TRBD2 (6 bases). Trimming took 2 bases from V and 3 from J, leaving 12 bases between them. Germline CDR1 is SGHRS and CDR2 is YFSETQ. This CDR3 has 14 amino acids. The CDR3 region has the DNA TGCGCCAGCAGCTTTGTGGGACTTTTCTACGAGCAGTACTTC. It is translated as CASSFVGLFYEQYF.

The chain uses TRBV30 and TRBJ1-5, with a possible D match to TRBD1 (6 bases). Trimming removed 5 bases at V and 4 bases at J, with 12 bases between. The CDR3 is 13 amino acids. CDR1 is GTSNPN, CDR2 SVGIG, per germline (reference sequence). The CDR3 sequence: CAWGDTSNQPQHF. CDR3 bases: TGTGCCTGGGGGGACACCTCAAATCAGCCCCAGCATTTT.

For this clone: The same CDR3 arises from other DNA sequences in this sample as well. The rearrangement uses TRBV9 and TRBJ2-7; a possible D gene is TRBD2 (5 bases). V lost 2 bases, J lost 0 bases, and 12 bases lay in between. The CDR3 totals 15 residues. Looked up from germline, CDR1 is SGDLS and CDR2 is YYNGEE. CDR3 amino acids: CASSVGGQSSYEQYF. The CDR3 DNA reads TGTGCCAGCAGCGTCGGCGGGCAGAGCTCCTACGAGCAGTACTTC.

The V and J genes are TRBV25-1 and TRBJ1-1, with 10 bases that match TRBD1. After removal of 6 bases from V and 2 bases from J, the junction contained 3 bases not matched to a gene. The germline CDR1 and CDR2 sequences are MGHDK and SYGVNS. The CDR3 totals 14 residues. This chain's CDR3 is CASRQTGGNTEAFF. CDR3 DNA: TGTGCCAGCAGACAGACAGGGGGCAACACTGAAGCTTTCTTT.

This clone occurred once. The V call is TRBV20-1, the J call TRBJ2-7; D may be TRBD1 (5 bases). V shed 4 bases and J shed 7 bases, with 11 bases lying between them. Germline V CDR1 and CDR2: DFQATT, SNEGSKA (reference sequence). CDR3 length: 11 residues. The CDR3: CSATSTVEQYF. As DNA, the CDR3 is TGCAGTGCTACGTCGACAGTGGAGCAGTACTTC.